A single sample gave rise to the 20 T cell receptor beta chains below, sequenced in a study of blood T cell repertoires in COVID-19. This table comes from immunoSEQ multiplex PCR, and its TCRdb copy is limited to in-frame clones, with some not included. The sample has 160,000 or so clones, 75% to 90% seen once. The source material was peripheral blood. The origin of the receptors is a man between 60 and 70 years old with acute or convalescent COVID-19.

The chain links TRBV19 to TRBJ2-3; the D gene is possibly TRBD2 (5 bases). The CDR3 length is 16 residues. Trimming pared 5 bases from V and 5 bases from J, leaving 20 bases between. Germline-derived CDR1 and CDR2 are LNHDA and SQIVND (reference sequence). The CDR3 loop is CASSRGPWRGGDTQYF. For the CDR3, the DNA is TGTGCCAGTAGTCGAGGACCTTGGCGAGGAGGAGATACGCAGTATTTT.

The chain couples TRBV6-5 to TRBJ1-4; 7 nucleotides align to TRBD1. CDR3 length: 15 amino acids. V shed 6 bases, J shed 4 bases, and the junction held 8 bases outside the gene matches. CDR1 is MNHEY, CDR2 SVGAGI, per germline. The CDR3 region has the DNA TGTGCCAGCAGCCGGAAGGGGGCCGATAATGAAAAACTGTTTTTT. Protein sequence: CASSRKGADNEKLFF.

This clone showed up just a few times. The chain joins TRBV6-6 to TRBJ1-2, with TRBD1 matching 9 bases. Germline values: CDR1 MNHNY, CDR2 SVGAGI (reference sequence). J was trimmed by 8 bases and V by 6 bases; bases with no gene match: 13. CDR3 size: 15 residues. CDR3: CASSSQGAGEWGYTF. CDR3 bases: TGTGCCAGCAGCTCACAGGGGGCAGGAGAGTGGGGCTACACCTTC.

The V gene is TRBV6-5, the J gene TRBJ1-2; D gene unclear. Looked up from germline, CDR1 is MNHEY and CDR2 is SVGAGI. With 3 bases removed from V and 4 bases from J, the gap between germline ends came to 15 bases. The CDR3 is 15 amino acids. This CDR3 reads CASSYLPKKTYGYTF. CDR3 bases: TGTGCCAGCAGTTATCTCCCTAAGAAAACCTATGGCTACACCTTC.

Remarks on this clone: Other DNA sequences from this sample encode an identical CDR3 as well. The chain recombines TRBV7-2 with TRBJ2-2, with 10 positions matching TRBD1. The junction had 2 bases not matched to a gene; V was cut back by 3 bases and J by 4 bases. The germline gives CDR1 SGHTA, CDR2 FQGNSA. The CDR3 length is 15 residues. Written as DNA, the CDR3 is TGTGCCAGCAGCTTGAGGACAGGGGGCACCGGGGAGCTGTTTTTT. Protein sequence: CASSLRTGGTGELFF.

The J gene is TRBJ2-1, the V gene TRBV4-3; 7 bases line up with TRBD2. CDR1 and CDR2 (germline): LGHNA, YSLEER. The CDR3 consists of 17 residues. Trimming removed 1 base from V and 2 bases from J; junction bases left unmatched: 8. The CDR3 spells CASSQVGAGGTYNEQFF. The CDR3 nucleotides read TGCGCCAGCAGCCAAGTCGGGGCCGGGGGGACCTACAATGAGCAGTTCTTC.

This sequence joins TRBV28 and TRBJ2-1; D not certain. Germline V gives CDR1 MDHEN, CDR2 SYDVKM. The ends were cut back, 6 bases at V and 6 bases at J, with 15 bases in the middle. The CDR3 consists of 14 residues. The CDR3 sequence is CASRMVVSTNEQFF. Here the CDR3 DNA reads TGTGCCAGCAGGATGGTGGTCTCTACCAATGAGCAGTTCTTC.

The CDR3 spells CASSVGNSGHIETQYF. The CDR3 DNA reads as TGTGCCAGCAGCGTAGGTAATAGCGGACACATCGAGACCCAGTACTTC. V gene TRBV9 combines with J gene TRBJ2-5; D is possibly TRBD2 (6 bases). The CDR3 runs to 16 residues. Trimming took off 0 bases at V and 5 bases at J, with 17 bases between the two ends. Germline V gene data show CDR1 as SGDLS and CDR2 as YYNGEE.

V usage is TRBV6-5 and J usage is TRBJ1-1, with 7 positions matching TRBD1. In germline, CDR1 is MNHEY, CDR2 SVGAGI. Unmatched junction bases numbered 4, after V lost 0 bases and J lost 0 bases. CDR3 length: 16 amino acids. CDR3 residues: CASSYSQGEVNTEAFF. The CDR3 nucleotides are TGTGCCAGCAGTTACTCCCAGGGGGAGGTGAACACTGAAGCTTTCTTT.

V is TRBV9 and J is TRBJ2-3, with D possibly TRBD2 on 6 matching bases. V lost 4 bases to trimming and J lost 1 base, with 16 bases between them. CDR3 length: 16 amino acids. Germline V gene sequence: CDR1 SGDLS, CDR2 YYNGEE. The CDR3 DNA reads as TGTGCCAGCAGCCAAGGGCACGGGAGAGGCACAGATACGCAGTATTTT. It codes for CASSQGHGRGTDTQYF.

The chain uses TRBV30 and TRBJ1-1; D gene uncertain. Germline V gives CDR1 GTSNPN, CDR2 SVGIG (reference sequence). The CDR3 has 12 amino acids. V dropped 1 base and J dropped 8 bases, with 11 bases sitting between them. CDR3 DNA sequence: TGTGCCTGGAGTGCTACAGATATCGAAGCTTTCTTT. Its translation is CAWSATDIEAFF.

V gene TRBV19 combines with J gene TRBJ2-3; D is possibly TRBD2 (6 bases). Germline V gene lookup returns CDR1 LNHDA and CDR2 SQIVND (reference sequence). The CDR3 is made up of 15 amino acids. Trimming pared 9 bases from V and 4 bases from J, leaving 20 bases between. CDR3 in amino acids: CASTSGTAGPDTQYF. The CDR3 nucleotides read TGTGCCAGCACTTCCGGGACGGCGGGGCCAGATACGCAGTATTTT.

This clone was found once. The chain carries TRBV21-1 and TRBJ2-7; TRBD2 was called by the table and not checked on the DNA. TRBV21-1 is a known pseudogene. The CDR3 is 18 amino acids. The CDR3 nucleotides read TGTGCCAGCAGCCCCCGGGGTAGCGGGAGTGGGCGCTCTTACGAGCAGTACTTC. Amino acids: CASSPRGSGSGRSYEQYF.

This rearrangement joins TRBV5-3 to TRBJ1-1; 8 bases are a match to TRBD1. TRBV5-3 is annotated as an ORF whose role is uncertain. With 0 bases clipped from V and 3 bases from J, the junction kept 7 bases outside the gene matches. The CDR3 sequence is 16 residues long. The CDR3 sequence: CARSLGTGHCHTEAFF. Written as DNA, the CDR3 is TGTGCCAGAAGCTTGGGGACAGGGCATTGTCACACTGAAGCTTTCTTT.

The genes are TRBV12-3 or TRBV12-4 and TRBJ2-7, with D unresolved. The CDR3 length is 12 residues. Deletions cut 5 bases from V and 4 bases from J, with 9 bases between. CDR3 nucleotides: TGTGCCAGCAGTCCAGGTTCGTACGAGCAGTACTTC. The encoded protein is CASSPGSYEQYF.

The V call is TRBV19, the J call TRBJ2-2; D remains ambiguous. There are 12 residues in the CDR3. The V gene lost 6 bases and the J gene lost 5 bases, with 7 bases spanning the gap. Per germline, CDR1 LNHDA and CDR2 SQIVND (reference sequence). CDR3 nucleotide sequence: TGTGCCAGTAGGACCGGGACCGGGGAGCTGTTTTTT. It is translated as CASRTGTGELFF.

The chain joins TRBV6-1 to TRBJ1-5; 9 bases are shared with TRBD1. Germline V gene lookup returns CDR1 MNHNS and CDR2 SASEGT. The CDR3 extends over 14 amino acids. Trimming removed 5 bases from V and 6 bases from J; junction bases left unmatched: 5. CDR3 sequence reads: CASSLRQGGQPQHF. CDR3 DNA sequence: TGTGCCAGCAGTCTCCGACAGGGGGGTCAGCCCCAGCATTTT.

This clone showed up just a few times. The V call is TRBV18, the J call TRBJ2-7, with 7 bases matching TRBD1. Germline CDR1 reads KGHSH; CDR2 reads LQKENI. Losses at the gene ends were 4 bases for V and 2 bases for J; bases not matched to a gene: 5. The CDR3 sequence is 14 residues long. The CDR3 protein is CASSRSGQAYEQYF. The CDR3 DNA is TGTGCCAGCTCACGTAGTGGACAGGCCTACGAGCAGTACTTC.

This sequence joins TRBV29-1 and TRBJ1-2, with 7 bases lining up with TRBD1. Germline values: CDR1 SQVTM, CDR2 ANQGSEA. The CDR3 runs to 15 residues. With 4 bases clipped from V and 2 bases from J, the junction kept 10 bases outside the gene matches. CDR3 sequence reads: CSVGRGGQRNYGYTF. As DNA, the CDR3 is TGCAGCGTTGGCCGAGGGGGACAGCGGAACTATGGCTACACCTTC.

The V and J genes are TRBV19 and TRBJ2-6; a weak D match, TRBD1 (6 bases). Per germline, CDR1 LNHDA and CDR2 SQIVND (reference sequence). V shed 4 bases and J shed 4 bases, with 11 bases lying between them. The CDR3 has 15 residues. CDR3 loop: CASSNSGAGANVLTF. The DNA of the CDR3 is TGTGCCAGTAGTAATTCAGGGGCCGGGGCCAACGTCCTGACTTTC.